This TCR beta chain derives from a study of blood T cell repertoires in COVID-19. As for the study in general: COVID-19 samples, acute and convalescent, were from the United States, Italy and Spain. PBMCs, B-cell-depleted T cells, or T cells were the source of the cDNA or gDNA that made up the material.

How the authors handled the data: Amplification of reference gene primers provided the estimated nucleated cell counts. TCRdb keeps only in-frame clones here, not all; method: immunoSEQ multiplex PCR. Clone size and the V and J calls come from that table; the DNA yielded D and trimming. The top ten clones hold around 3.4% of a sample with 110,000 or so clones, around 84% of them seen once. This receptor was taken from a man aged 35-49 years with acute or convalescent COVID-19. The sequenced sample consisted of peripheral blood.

CDR3 region: CASSSPSSYEQYF. In nucleotides, the CDR3 is TGTGCCAGCAGTTCCCCCAGCTCCTACGAGCAGTACTTC. The rearrangement joins TRBV12-3 or TRBV12-4 to TRBJ2-7, with D unresolved. CDR3 length: 13 residues. V dropped 4 bases and J dropped 0 bases, with 7 bases sitting between them.